This T cell receptor (beta chain) was retrieved from a study of cytomegalovirus exposure and HLA in healthy donors. Primers: 60 Vbeta forward and 13 Jbeta reverse. Only in-frame clones appear in the TCRdb table, and some are missing; sequencing was by immunoSEQ multiplex PCR. Here the sample spans 75,000 to 100,000 clones, roughly 80% being singletons. About this clone itself: What it binds is unknown.

Study observations and caveats: Certain sequence variants were highly shared and formed a cluster, and this cluster was likely a sequencing artifact.

CDR1 SGDLS and CDR2 YYNGEE come from the germline V gene. The CDR3 spans 16 residues. Germline trimming cut 4 bases from V and 0 bases from J; bases unmatched to any gene: 6. The sequencing input was PBMCs. The receptor was isolated from a man in his sixties in good health and CMV-seropositive. The J gene is TRBJ2-2, the V gene TRBV9; 7 positions match TRBD1. The CDR3, as DNA: TGTGCCAGCAGCACCGGACAGGTCTCGAACACCGGGGAGCTGTTTTTT. It codes for CASSTGQVSNTGELFF.